A selection of T cell receptor beta chains follows, all from one sample in a study of blood T cells in healthy people across ages. Using its own MiXCR run on the 5' RACE reads, TCRdb lists one record per CDR3 protein. The table lists fewer than 1,200,000 distinct CDR3 sequences, 20% to 25% of them singletons. These data were likewise used in another study, on T cells of mothers and their children.

The specimen was blood. Every receptor here comes from a girl aged 2 to 9 in good health. Each CDR3 is given with its conserved first and last residue. The D gene is left open where the match is weak. The size field is filled for only some rows; it gives once, few, many or a size class.

clone size	V gene	D gene	J gene	CDR3 protein	CDR3 DNA
NA	TRBV12-5	TRBD2	TRBJ2-4	CASGGTSGNPDTLAKNIQYF	TGTGCTAGTGGCGGGACTAGCGGGAACCCCGACACCCTAGCCAAAAACATTCAGTACTTC
NA	TRBV10-3	TRBD1	TRBJ1-4	CAISPGTGGEKLFF	TGTGCCATCAGTCCCGGGACAGGGGGCGAAAAACTGTTTTTT
NA	TRBV12-3/TRBV12-4	NA	TRBJ1-5	CASSLAVRLGVVDQPQHF	TGTGCCAGCAGTTTAGCTGTACGATTAGGGGTTGTGGATCAGCCCCAGCATTTT
NA	TRBV29-1	TRBD1	TRBJ2-5	CSAVDREETQYF	TGCAGCGCCGTCGACAGGGAAGAGACCCAGTACTTC
few	TRBV7-9	NA	TRBJ1-1	CASSLARGEWITEAFF	TGTGCCAGCAGCTTAGCGCGGGGGGAGTGGATCACTGAAGCTTTCTTT
NA	TRBV6-1	NA	TRBJ2-1	CASEIASYNEQFF	TGTGCCAGCGAAATAGCGTCCTACAATGAGCAGTTCTTC
NA	TRBV7-2	TRBD2	TRBJ2-3	CASIAGGARADTQYF	TGTGCCAGCATCGCGGGGGGCGCTCGGGCAGATACGCAGTATTTT
few	TRBV2	TRBD2	TRBJ2-7	CASLQEVAGSSYEQYF	TGTGCCAGCCTCCAAGAGGTAGCGGGATCAAGCTACGAGCAGTACTTC
few	TRBV6-1	TRBD2	TRBJ2-5	CATQGPSGGPNVRTQYF	TGTGCCACACAGGGGCCTAGCGGGGGGCCGAATGTACGGACCCAGTACTTC
NA	TRBV7-9	NA	TRBJ1-1	CASSPSSEAFF	TGTGCCAGCAGCCCCTCCTCGGAAGCTTTCTTT
NA	TRBV6-2/TRBV6-3	NA	TRBJ2-5	CASSFAPETQYF	TGTGCCAGCAGTTTTGCCCCAGAGACCCAGTACTTC
few	TRBV19	TRBD1	TRBJ2-7	CASSMDTGVKYEQYF	TGTGCCAGTAGTATGGATACAGGGGTAAAGTACGAGCAGTACTTC
NA	TRBV12-3/TRBV12-4	TRBD2	TRBJ2-1	CASRGGSSGGTERYNEQFF	TGTGCCAGCAGAGGGGGTTCTAGCGGGGGTACGGAACGCTACAATGAGCAGTTCTTC
NA	TRBV12-3/TRBV12-4	TRBD1	TRBJ1-1	CASSPGGPLGREAFF	TGTGCCAGCAGTCCAGGGGGCCCTTTAGGTAGAGAAGCTTTCTTT
few	TRBV27	NA	TRBJ2-5	CASIRSGTQYF	TGTGCCAGCATCCGCTCCGGGACCCAGTACTTC
few	TRBV7-6	TRBD1	TRBJ1-1	CASSLAIDRGQRSAEAFF	TGTGCCAGCAGCTTAGCCATCGACAGGGGGCAACGGTCCGCTGAAGCTTTCTTT
NA	TRBV7-9	NA	TRBJ2-7	CASSQGEDTRYEQYF	TGTGCCAGCAGCCAGGGGGAGGACACCCGCTACGAGCAGTACTTC
few	TRBV7-8	NA	TRBJ1-3	CASSGAGSTIYF	TGTGCCAGCAGCGGGGCCGGGAGCACCATATATTTT
few	TRBV4-2	NA	TRBJ2-7	CASSQVGDGYEQYF	TGTGCCAGCAGCCAAGTCGGGGACGGTTACGAGCAGTACTTC
NA	TRBV5-1	NA	TRBJ2-5	CASSLVAGAGETQYF	TGCGCCAGCAGCTTGGTCGCGGGGGCAGGAGAGACCCAGTACTTC
NA	TRBV12-3/TRBV12-4	NA	TRBJ2-7	CASSLSLSTSYEQYF	TGTGCCAGCAGTTTAAGTCTATCTACCAGTTACGAGCAGTACTTC
NA	TRBV13	NA	TRBJ2-3	CASSLGLRTTFTDTQYF	TGTGCCAGCAGCTTAGGGTTAAGGACTACATTCACAGATACGCAGTATTTT
NA	TRBV6-1	TRBD1	TRBJ1-4	CASSDTGQGATNEKLFF	TGTGCCAGCAGCGACACCGGACAGGGGGCAACTAATGAAAAACTGTTTTTT
NA	TRBV12-3/TRBV12-4	NA	TRBJ2-5	CASNIIGAAETQYF	TGTGCCAGCAATATAATAGGCGCCGCCGAGACCCAGTACTTC
few	TRBV20-1	NA	TRBJ2-7	CSAQTTPGLREQYF	TGCAGTGCCCAGACCACCCCGGGTCTAAGGGAGCAGTACTTC
NA	TRBV4-3	TRBD2	TRBJ2-7	CASSQGAGASRSEQYF	TGCGCCAGCAGCCAAGGAGCGGGGGCCAGTCGGAGCGAGCAGTACTTC
NA	TRBV4-1	NA	TRBJ2-3	CASSQRPDTQYF	TGCGCCAGCAGCCAGAGGCCCGATACGCAGTATTTT
few	TRBV24-1	TRBD1	TRBJ1-5	CATSERQGFSNQPQHF	TGTGCCACCAGTGAACGACAGGGTTTCAGCAATCAGCCCCAGCATTTT
few	TRBV4-2	NA	TRBJ2-1	CASSGWTAVYNEQFF	TGTGCCAGCAGCGGATGGACTGCCGTATACAATGAGCAGTTCTTC
NA	TRBV18	NA	TRBJ1-1	CASSPQEEDDTEAFF	TGTGCCAGCTCACCTCAGGAGGAGGATGACACTGAAGCTTTCTTT
NA	TRBV13	TRBD2	TRBJ2-5	CASSFKASGYIRETQYF	TGTGCCAGCAGCTTTAAGGCTAGCGGGTACATAAGGGAGACCCAGTACTTC
few	TRBV27	NA	TRBJ1-1	CASSFGGLPNTEAFF	TGTGCCAGCAGTTTTGGGGGGCTACCGAACACTGAAGCTTTCTTT
few	TRBV20-1	NA	TRBJ2-1	CSAKTHQGRNEQFF	TGCAGTGCTAAAACCCATCAGGGGAGGAATGAGCAGTTCTTC
NA	TRBV29-1	NA	TRBJ1-4	CSGKGDEKLFF	TGCAGTGGTAAGGGTGATGAAAAACTGTTTTTT
few	TRBV10-3	TRBD2	TRBJ2-3	CAISEESGGDPSGDTQYF	TGTGCCATCAGTGAGGAAAGCGGGGGGGACCCCTCCGGAGATACGCAGTATTTT
NA	TRBV5-1	TRBD1	TRBJ2-7	CASSDPRGNEQYF	TGCGCCAGCAGTGATCCCAGGGGGAACGAGCAGTACTTC
NA	TRBV2	NA	TRBJ1-2	CASSGGGSIEDYGYTF	TGTGCCAGCAGCGGAGGAGGATCGATTGAAGACTATGGCTACACCTTC
few	TRBV12-3/TRBV12-4	NA	TRBJ1-5	CASSMGGWPQHF	TGTGCCAGCAGTATGGGGGGATGGCCCCAGCATTTT
NA	TRBV28	NA	TRBJ2-5	CASSPTGFLQETQYF	TGTGCCAGCAGTCCCACAGGATTTCTACAAGAGACCCAGTACTTC
NA	TRBV4-1	TRBD2	TRBJ2-7	CASSHRLAGTYEQYF	TGCGCCAGCAGCCATCGACTAGCGGGAACCTACGAGCAGTACTTC
few	TRBV6-5	TRBD1	TRBJ2-1	CASNGQGARHEQFF	TGTGCCAGCAATGGACAGGGGGCCCGGCATGAGCAATTCTTC
once	TRBV4-2	NA	TRBJ2-3	CASSQRGGAPIRTDTQYF	TGTGCCAGCAGCCAACGAGGGGGGGCACCGATACGCACAGATACGCAGTATTTT